Sequencing of this T cell receptor beta chain was carried out in a study of cytomegalovirus exposure and HLA in healthy donors. Notes on the study in general: On later analysis, the bulk of CMV-associated TCR beta chains appeared to be HLA-restricted. In an earlier analysis, productive rearrangement rates for most beta V segments clustered near 87% or 30%. Later on, a genetic analysis was performed. It linked a missense variant in DCLRE1C with V- and J-gene trimming of TCR beta.

Trimming took 6 bases from V and 6 from J, leaving 21 bases between them. The CDR3 loop spans 15 amino acids. Germline V CDR1 and CDR2: SGHRS, YFSETQ. With regard to this clone: Its antigen is unknown.

Primers for the PCR totalled 60 Vbeta and 13 Jbeta. The data were produced by immunoSEQ multiplex PCR, yet TCRdb's version contains in-frame clones alone and is incomplete. The table includes around 210,000 clones, roughly four fifths detected once. The sequence came from a middle-aged woman in good health and CMV-seronegative. The chain uses TRBV5-1 and TRBJ1-1, with D perhaps matching TRBD1 (6 bases). Sequencing was performed on PBMCs. The CDR3 DNA reads TGCGCCAGCAACCCCACAGGGATTTATCGGGCTGAAGCTTTCTTT. Amino acid sequence: CASNPTGIYRAEAFF.